These 16 T cell receptor beta chains were sequenced from one sample in a study of response to subunit inactivated influenza vaccine. TCRdb itself ran the RT-PCR reads through MiXCR, one entry per CDR3 protein. The sample lists roughly 700,000 distinct CDR3 sequences, approximately 14% occurring once. Sequencing was performed on PBMCs from blood, taken 14 to 15 days before vaccination. These receptors came from a man aged 50-60 years who received an inactivated influenza vaccine.

This clonotype turned up a few times. The genes are TRBV12-3 or TRBV12-4 and TRBJ2-7, with D perhaps matching TRBD1 (6 bases). The CDR3 is made up of 12 amino acids. The V end was cut by 5 bases, the J end by 9 bases, with 14 bases between. The CDR3 region is CASSKTGSGQYF. CDR3 bases: TGTGCCAGCAGTAAAACAGGGTCTGGGCAGTACTTC.

The gene calls are TRBV5-1 and TRBJ2-2, with D tentatively TRBD2 (5 bases). The CDR3 spans 18 residues. Trimming took off 0 bases at V and 5 bases at J, with 20 bases between the two ends. In germline, CDR1 is SGHRS, CDR2 YFSETQ. The CDR3 region is CASSLERSRGTRTGELFF. The CDR3 DNA reads TGCGCCAGCAGCTTGGAACGTTCCCGGGGAACTAGGACCGGGGAGCTGTTTTTT.

The V call is TRBV20-1, the J call TRBJ2-7, with TRBD2 matching over 13 bases. CDR3 size: 16 residues. The germline CDR1 and CDR2 sequences are DFQATT and SNEGSKA (reference sequence). Trimming took 3 bases from V and 4 from J; bases not matched to a gene: 9. The CDR3 region is CSASLWTSGSVYEQYF. In DNA form, the CDR3 reads TGCAGTGCTAGTTTATGGACTAGCGGGAGCGTATACGAGCAGTACTTC.

This clonotype has just a few counts. This chain uses TRBV6-1 with TRBJ2-7, with 8 bases matching TRBD2. With 6 bases clipped from V and 1 base from J, the junction kept 11 bases outside the gene matches. CDR3 length equals 16 residues. From germline, CDR1 is MNHNS and CDR2 SASEGT. CDR3 region: CASRPPASGRSYEQYF. As DNA, the CDR3 is TGTGCCAGCAGGCCCCCGGCTAGCGGGCGGTCCTACGAGCAGTACTTC.

This clonotype was recorded many times. The chain joins TRBV20-1 to TRBJ1-1; 10 bases match TRBD1. Trimming cost V 6 bases and J 3 bases; bases outside gene matches: 7. The CDR3 is 14 amino acids. In germline, CDR1 is DFQATT, CDR2 SNEGSKA (reference sequence). For the CDR3, the DNA is TGCAGTGCGAGACAGGGGGCGCGGGACACTGAAGCTTTCTTT. As protein: CSARQGARDTEAFF.

The chain is built from TRBV15 and TRBJ2-1; no firm D call. The V end lost 1 base, the J end lost 1 base, and 14 bases lay between the germline ends. This CDR3 has 17 residues. Germline V lookup: CDR1 LNHNV, CDR2 YYDKDF (reference sequence). CDR3 in amino acids: CATSRVERGFSYNEQFF. The DNA of the CDR3 is TGTGCCACCAGCAGAGTCGAACGCGGCTTTTCCTACAATGAGCAGTTCTTC.

This clonotype showed up just a few times. The chain employs TRBV24-1 and TRBJ2-1, with TRBD1 matching over 8 bases. The CDR3 covers 13 residues. The trim removed 9 bases at V and 9 bases at J, leaving 9 bases unmatched. In germline, CDR1 is KGHDR, CDR2 SFDVKD. This chain's CDR3 is CATSRQGFSEQFF. Here the CDR3 DNA reads TGTGCCACCTCCAGACAGGGGTTTAGTGAGCAGTTCTTC.

This chain uses TRBV20-1 with TRBJ2-5; tentatively, D is TRBD2 (5 bases). Germline V CDR1 and CDR2: DFQATT, SNEGSKA (reference sequence). Trimming pared 6 bases from V and 1 base from J, leaving 12 bases between. The CDR3 totals 13 residues. The CDR3 sequence is CSAGVGSQETQYF. CDR3 DNA: TGCAGTGCCGGGGTAGGGAGCCAAGAGACCCAGTACTTC.

The chain carries TRBV7-9 and TRBJ1-2; D unclear. Germline lookup yields CDR1 SEHNR and CDR2 FQNEAQ (reference sequence). The CDR3 contains 15 residues. V was trimmed by 1 base and J by 7 bases, leaving 16 bases between them. CDR3 region: CASSLGVLQLAGYTF. CDR3 DNA: TGTGCCAGCAGCTTAGGGGTCCTCCAGCTGGCTGGCTACACCTTC.

This clonotype occurred many times. The gene calls are TRBV6-1 and TRBJ1-1, with TRBD1 matching 10 bases. CDR1 MNHNS and CDR2 SASEGT come from the germline V gene. This CDR3 has 15 residues. V dropped 11 bases and J dropped 0; count of bases not matched to a gene: 9. CDR3 DNA sequence: TGTGCCGGAGGTCGACAGGGGGCGATGAACACTGAAGCTTTCTTT. Amino acids: CAGGRQGAMNTEAFF.

The rearrangement joins TRBV11-2 to TRBJ2-7, with 7 bases lining up with TRBD1. Germline loops: CDR1 SGHAT, CDR2 FQNNGV. V was clipped by 3 bases and J by 3 bases; unmatched bases: 23. The CDR3 has 20 amino acids. Written as DNA, the CDR3 is TGTGCCAGCAGCTTTGAAGAGCGAGGTAGACGGGACAGTCAACTCTACGAGCAGTACTTC. Its protein is CASSFEERGRRDSQLYEQYF.

This clonotype appeared a few times. The J gene is TRBJ2-5, the V gene TRBV29-1; D is uncertain. V shed 3 bases and J shed 2 bases, with 7 bases lying between them. The CDR3 is 12 residues long. Germline values: CDR1 SQVTM, CDR2 ANQGSEA. CDR3 protein: CSVEIQQETQYF. The CDR3 coding sequence is TGCAGCGTTGAGATACAGCAAGAGACCCAGTACTTC.

This chain uses TRBV7-3 with TRBJ2-2, with a tentative D call TRBD1 (6 bases). Germline-derived CDR1 and CDR2 are SGHTA and FQGTGA. Trimming cost V 0 bases and J 2 bases, with 13 bases left between them. The CDR3 covers 17 residues. DNA for the CDR3: TGTGCCAGCAGCTTAACCCAAAACAGGGCTAACACCGGGGAGCTGTTTTTT. Amino acids: CASSLTQNRANTGELFF.

A few counts support this clonotype. V is TRBV6-2 or TRBV6-3 and J is TRBJ2-7; tentatively, D is TRBD2 (6 bases). The germline gives CDR1 MNHEY, CDR2 SVGEGT. The germline V and J ends were trimmed by 6 bases and 7 bases, with 25 bases remaining between them. This CDR3 is 16 amino acids long. This CDR3 reads CASSFVQRAGLREQYF. The CDR3 nucleotides are TGTGCCAGCAGCTTCGTCCAGCGGGCCGGTTTGCGGGAGCAGTACTTC.

This clonotype was detected a few times. CDR3 sequence (DNA): TGTGCCAGCAGTTACCCAAGTAGCGTCTGTAGCACAGATACGCAGTATTTT. Protein product: CASSYPSSVCSTDTQYF. V gene TRBV6-5 combines with J gene TRBJ2-3; possibly TRBD2 for D (5 bases). This CDR3 comprises 17 residues. Germline V gene sequence: CDR1 MNHEY, CDR2 SVGAGI. Trimming took off 2 bases at V and 0 bases at J, with 15 bases between the two ends.

This clonotype has only a few counts. The chain employs TRBV3-1 and TRBJ2-7, with 8 nucleotides matching TRBD1. The CDR3 consists of 12 residues. V lost 1 base, J lost 13 bases, and 6 bases stayed unmatched. Germline assignment: CDR1 LGHDT and CDR2 YNNKEL (reference sequence). The CDR3 loop reads CASSQGRTGFYF. The CDR3 DNA is TGTGCCAGCAGCCAAGGACGGACAGGGTTTTACTTC.